The 12 T cell receptor beta chains given below trace back to one sample, sequenced in a study of CD8+ T cells in alopecia areata. RNA was isolated and reverse transcribed to cDNA, the sequencing template. Sequencing used immunoSEQ multiplex PCR; TCRdb keeps in-frame clones, though not all of them. The sample holds about 100,000 clones, under 60% seen once. The source material was NKG2D-low CD8+ T cells sorted from blood. The receptors come from a human donor with alopecia areata.

Here the CDR3 DNA reads TGTGCCAGCAGTGACACTAGCGGAGAAAGCACAGATACGCAGTATTTT. This gives the protein CASSDTSGESTDTQYF. V gene TRBV2 combines with J gene TRBJ2-3, with TRBD2 identical over 8 bases. The CDR3 sequence is 16 residues long. Per the germline V gene, CDR1 is SNHLY and CDR2 is FYNNEI. V was clipped by 3 bases and J by 0 bases; unmatched bases: 5. The variable domain in full, with the rest retrieved from reference TRBV2 and TRBJ2-3, is EPEVTQTPSHQVTQMGQEVILRCVPISNHLYFYWYRQILGQKVEFLVSFYNNEISEKSEIFDDQFSVERPDGSNFTLKIRSTKLEDSAMYFCASSDTSGESTDTQYFGPGTRLTVL.

The chain is built from TRBV6-1 and TRBJ2-1, with TRBD1 matching over 9 bases. Germline lookup yields CDR1 MNHNS and CDR2 SASEGT. Losses at the gene ends were 3 bases for V and 5 bases for J; bases not matched to a gene: 8. The CDR3 runs 16 residues. CDR3 sequence: CASSDPWTGEDNEQFF. For the CDR3, the DNA is TGTGCCAGCAGTGACCCCTGGACAGGGGAGGACAATGAGCAGTTCTTC.

The sample holds one count of this clone. This chain links TRBV2 with TRBJ2-7; TRBD2 might be the D (5 bases). The V gene's germline CDR1 is SNHLY and CDR2 FYNNEI. V lost 6 bases and J lost 4, with 13 bases in between. This CDR3 has 13 amino acids. The chain's CDR3 is CASREDRAYEQYF. The DNA for the CDR3 is TGTGCCAGCAGGGAGGACCGAGCATACGAGCAGTACTTC.

This chain uses TRBV7-6 with TRBJ2-7; tentatively, D is TRBD2 (5 bases). V shed 0 bases and J shed 1 base, with 13 bases lying between them. The CDR3 runs 16 residues. Germline CDR1 reads SGHVS; CDR2 reads FNYEAQ. Here the CDR3 reads CASSLAASGASYEQYF. The CDR3 nucleotides read TGTGCCAGCAGCTTAGCGGCGAGCGGAGCTTCCTACGAGCAGTACTTC.

The V gene is TRBV7-2, the J gene TRBJ2-5, with 14 bases aligning to TRBD2. V lost 6 bases and J lost 5; bases outside the gene matches: 8. This CDR3 is built from 16 residues. CDR1 is SGHTA, CDR2 FQGNSA, per germline. DNA of the CDR3: TGTGCCAGCAGTCCACCGGGACTAGCGGGAGTGGAGACCCAGTACTTC. This encodes CASSPPGLAGVETQYF.

This clone was observed a few times. The chain links TRBV6-6 to TRBJ2-5; D gene unclear. Trimming removed 6 bases at V and 8 bases at J, with 10 bases between. The CDR3 has 11 amino acids. Germline V gene lookup returns CDR1 MNHNY and CDR2 SVGAGI (reference sequence). As DNA, the CDR3 is TGTGCCAGCAGGGCAACAGCCACCCAGTACTTC. It translates to CASRATATQYF.

The chain combines TRBV14 with TRBJ2-3; D may be TRBD2 (5 bases). There are 15 residues in the CDR3. From germline, CDR1 is SGHDN and CDR2 FVKESK. The V and J ends lost 1 base and 2 bases respectively, with 10 bases between them. The DNA of the CDR3 is TGTGCCAGCAGCCAAGGGGAGACTCACACAGATACGCAGTATTTT. Its translation is CASSQGETHTDTQYF. The whole variable domain, remainder taken from reference TRBV14 and TRBJ2-3, is EAGVTQFPSHSVIEKGQTVTLRCDPISGHDNLYWYRRVMGKEIKFLLHFVKESKQDESGMPNNRFLAERTGGTYSTLKVQPAELEDSGVYFCASSQGETHTDTQYFGPGTRLTVL.

The chain has TRBV6-6 and TRBJ2-7; TRBD1 is a possible D gene (5 bases). Germline V gene data show CDR1 as MNHNY and CDR2 as SVGAGI (reference sequence). The CDR3 has 13 amino acids. Trimming pared 7 bases from V and 3 bases from J, leaving 13 bases between. CDR3 nucleotide sequence: TGTGCCAGCACCCCGACAGACGGCTACGAGCAGTACTTC. Translated, it gives CASTPTDGYEQYF.

The chain recombines TRBV7-9 with TRBJ2-7; TRBD2 matches 8 bases. V shed 4 bases, J shed 3 bases, and the junction held 8 bases outside the gene matches. Germline V CDR1 and CDR2: SEHNR, FQNEAQ (reference sequence). The CDR3 consists of 15 residues. For the CDR3, the DNA is TGTGCCAGCAGCTCCCTTAGCGGGATTAACTACGAGCAGTACTTC. Encoded protein: CASSSLSGINYEQYF.

This chain's CDR3 is CSVTGTYNEQFF. CDR3 coding DNA: TGCAGCGTAACCGGGACTTACAATGAGCAGTTCTTC. The chain joins TRBV29-1 to TRBJ2-1, with D possibly matching TRBD2 (6 bases). The CDR3 covers 12 residues. Trimming removed 6 bases from V and 4 bases from J, with 10 bases in between. Per the germline V gene, CDR1 is SQVTM and CDR2 is ANQGSEA.

The V gene is TRBV4-1, the J gene TRBJ2-1, with a tentative D call TRBD2 (5 bases). V shed 3 bases and J shed 4 bases, with 10 bases lying between them. The CDR3 spans 14 residues. Germline CDR1 is MGHRA and CDR2 is YSYEKL. The CDR3 DNA is TGCGCCAGCAGCCAGGAACTAGGGTACAATGAGCAGTTCTTC. Protein sequence: CASSQELGYNEQFF.

The chain couples TRBV5-6 to TRBJ2-1, with 11 bases aligning to TRBD2. J gave up 4 bases and V 3 bases, and 3 bases lay outside the gene matches. Per germline, CDR1 SGHDT and CDR2 YYEEEE. The CDR3 totals 15 residues. For the CDR3, the DNA is TGTGCCAGCAGCTGGGGACTAGCGGATTACAATGAGCAGTTCTTC. Its translation is CASSWGLADYNEQFF.